This T cell receptor beta chain derives from a study of T-cell reconstitution after alpha-beta-depleted transplantation in children. The CDR3 runs to 17 residues. With 3 bases removed from V and 0 bases from J, the gap between germline ends came to 14 bases. CDR1 and CDR2 from the germline V gene are MNHEY and SVGAGI. Preparation of the TCRbeta library was carried out with unique molecular identifiers. TCRdb re-called the PCR reads through MiXCR, storing one row per CDR3 protein. The sample shows some 600,000 distinct CDR3 sequences, roughly 15% of them seen only once. This clonotype was counted ten times or more.

This sample comprised PBMCs from the stem cell graft donor, obtained from the stem cell graft. This TCR derives from a human donor who donated a stem cell graft to a child with acute myeloid leukemia. The genes are TRBV6-5 and TRBJ2-2, with D possibly matching TRBD1 (5 bases). CDR3 nucleotides: TGTGCCAGCAGTTATAAGGGGTACCGGACGAACACCGGGGAGCTGTTTTTT. It translates to CASSYKGYRTNTGELFF.